This is a list of T cell receptor beta chains from one sample in a study of CD8 T cells in ankylosing spondylitis. One entry per CDR3 protein, called by TCRdb with MiXCR from the 5' RACE reads. The sample carries 700,000 or so distinct CDR3 sequences, around 20% recorded once. Source material: blood, either unsorted or a sorted T cell fraction (not recorded which). These receptors were collected from a male donor with ankylosing spondylitis. CDR3s leave out the opening cysteine and the closing phenylalanine or tryptophan. Each record gives: V gene, J gene, CDR3 protein.

V: TRBV4-3
J: TRBJ2-3
CDR3: ASSQMLAGTLSTDTQY

V: TRBV3-1
J: TRBJ2-1
CDR3: ASSHPSGRSNEQF

V: TRBV12-3/TRBV12-4
J: TRBJ1-3
CDR3: ASSFRDRGPGNTIY

V: TRBV27
J: TRBJ1-6
CDR3: ASSLREIYNSPLH

V: TRBV5-1
J: TRBJ1-2
CDR3: ASSYPGTGNYGYT

V: TRBV20-1
J: TRBJ2-3
CDR3: SAGRGTSGGSTQY

V: TRBV27
J: TRBJ1-2
CDR3: ASSLSSGTMYGYT

V: TRBV4-2
J: TRBJ2-5
CDR3: AAARTEQETQY

V: TRBV18
J: TRBJ2-5
CDR3: ASLDDREETQY

V: TRBV3-1
J: TRBJ2-1
CDR3: ASTREGGLSNEQF

V: TRBV9
J: TRBJ2-6
CDR3: ASSVLGDGANVLT

V: TRBV7-8
J: TRBJ2-5
CDR3: ASSLGTGGVETQY

V: TRBV12-3/TRBV12-4
J: TRBJ1-5
CDR3: ASTQLTSNQPQH

V: TRBV10-3
J: TRBJ2-2
CDR3: ATGQGQDTGELF

V: TRBV7-9
J: TRBJ1-4
CDR3: ASSPTGPNEKLF

V: TRBV7-9
J: TRBJ2-5
CDR3: ASSFKGGLRETQY

V: TRBV12-3/TRBV12-4
J: TRBJ2-1
CDR3: ASSLPPSGHNNEQF

V: TRBV29-1
J: TRBJ2-7
CDR3: SVSGTGLNEQY

V: TRBV3-1
J: TRBJ1-5
CDR3: ASSQENQPQH

V: TRBV20-1
J: TRBJ2-1
CDR3: SASPQGAQYNEQF

V: TRBV20-1
J: TRBJ2-5
CDR3: SARGGGAEETQY

V: TRBV11-1
J: TRBJ1-6
CDR3: ASSSGRNSPLH

V: TRBV29-1
J: TRBJ2-5
CDR3: SVEDKDTNRVKVVQETQY

V: TRBV18
J: TRBJ2-7
CDR3: ASSPAGVGEQY

V: TRBV27
J: TRBJ1-1
CDR3: ASSLDRKYSNTEAF

V: TRBV27
J: TRBJ1-2
CDR3: ASSLSPTGQPYGYT

V: TRBV15
J: TRBJ1-6
CDR3: ATSKPGQGRSPLH